This T cell receptor (beta chain) was sequenced during a study of blood T cell repertoires in COVID-19. Background on the study: Samples representing acute and convalescent COVID-19 were sourced from the United States, Italy and Spain. In each case, the material was cDNA or gDNA derived from T cells, B-cell-depleted T cells, or PBMCs.

The CDR3 totals 14 residues. CDR1 and CDR2 (germline): SGHTA, FQGNSA. Deletions cut 1 base from V and 5 bases from J, with 11 bases between. Source study methods: Using reference gene primer amplification, nucleated cell counts were estimated. Some clones are missing from TCRdb's copy, which holds only in-frame ones; the method was immunoSEQ multiplex PCR. From that table come the V and J calls and clone size; the DNA was used to work out D and trimming. This sample has roughly 100,000 clones, with roughly 80% found just once. This sequence joins TRBV7-2 and TRBJ1-2, with D unresolved. The sequencing sample was made of peripheral blood. This TCR derives from a human donor in a cohort sampled during active COVID-19. The CDR3 region has the DNA TGTGCCAGCAGCTTAGAAGCCATTCGGTATGGCTACACCTTC. It is translated as CASSLEAIRYGYTF. Looking up the rest from reference TRBV7-2 and TRBJ1-2 gives the full variable domain: GAGVSQSPSNKVTEKGKDVELRCDPISGHTALYWYRQSLGQGLEFLIYFQGNSAPDKSGLPSDRFSAERTGGSVSTLTIQRTQQEDSAVYLCASSLEAIRYGYTFGSGTRLTVV.